This TCR beta chain is drawn from a study of response to subunit inactivated influenza vaccine. Points from the study as a whole: Each seasonal influenza vaccination, the authors suggested, recruits few new T cells.

TCRdb recomputed calls from the RT-PCR reads with MiXCR, one row per CDR3 protein. The sample holds about 540,000 distinct CDR3 sequences, under 30% seen once. This clonotype has only a few counts. Its target is unknown. The CDR3 contains 12 residues. CDR1 and CDR2 (germline): SQVTM, ANQGSEA. The V end lost 7 bases, the J end lost 0 bases, and 8 bases lay between the germline ends. These data also featured in a second study, about T cells expressing NK-cell markers. Per that paper: Template switching by 5'RACE with UMIs generated the TCR beta cDNA. Sorted CD3+CD56+NKG2C+, CD3+CD56+NKG2C- and CD3+CD56-NKG2C+ T-cell subsets were beta-chain profiled. In the group of eight sequenced donors, seven were HCMV-seropositive and one was seronegative. Six or seven donors carried dominant NKG2C+ clonotypes that made up about 1.0-7.5% of their CD8+ T cells.

This chain connects TRBV29-1 to TRBJ2-3; a weak D match, TRBD1 (5 bases). This clonotype originated in a man aged 45-65 years who received an inactivated influenza vaccine. The sample consisted of CD4+ T cells sorted from PBMCs, taken about 13 days after vaccination. The CDR3 spells CSGGQSTDTQYF. Here the CDR3 DNA reads TGCAGCGGTGGACAAAGCACAGATACGCAGTATTTT.